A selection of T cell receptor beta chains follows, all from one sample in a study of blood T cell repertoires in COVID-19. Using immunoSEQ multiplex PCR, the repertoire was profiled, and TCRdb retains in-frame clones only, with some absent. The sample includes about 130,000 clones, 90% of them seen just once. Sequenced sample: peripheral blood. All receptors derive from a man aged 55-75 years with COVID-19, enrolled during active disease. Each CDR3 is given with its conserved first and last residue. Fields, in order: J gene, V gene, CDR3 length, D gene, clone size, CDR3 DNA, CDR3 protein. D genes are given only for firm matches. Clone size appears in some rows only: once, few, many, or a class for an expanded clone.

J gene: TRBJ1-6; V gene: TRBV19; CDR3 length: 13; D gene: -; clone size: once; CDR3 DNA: TGTGCCAGTAGTCGGGGGGATAATTCACCCCTCCACTTT; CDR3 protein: CASSRGDNSPLHF
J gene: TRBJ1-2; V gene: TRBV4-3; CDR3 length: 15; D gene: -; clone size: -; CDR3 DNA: TGCGCCAGCAGCCAAGATAACCGGGTTAGATATGGCTACACCTTC; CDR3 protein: CASSQDNRVRYGYTF
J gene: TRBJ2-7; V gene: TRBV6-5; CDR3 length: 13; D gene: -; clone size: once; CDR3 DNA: TGTGCCAGCACGAGGGCGGGGGCATACGAGCAGTACTTC; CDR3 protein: CASTRAGAYEQYF
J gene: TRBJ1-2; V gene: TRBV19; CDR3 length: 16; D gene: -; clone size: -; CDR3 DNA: TGTGCCAGTAGTATACGGGAGGCAGGCTCCTTTTATGGCTACACCTTC; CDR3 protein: CASSIREAGSFYGYTF
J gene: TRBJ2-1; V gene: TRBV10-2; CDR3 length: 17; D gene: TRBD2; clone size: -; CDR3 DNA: TGCGCCAGCAGTGGGACTAGCGCCAGGAGCTCCTACAATGAGCAGTTCTTC; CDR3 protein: CASSGTSARSSYNEQFF
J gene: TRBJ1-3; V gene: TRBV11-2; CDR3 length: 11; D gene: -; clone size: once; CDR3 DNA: TGTGCCAGCAGCCTGGGAAACACCATATATTTT; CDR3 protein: CASSLGNTIYF
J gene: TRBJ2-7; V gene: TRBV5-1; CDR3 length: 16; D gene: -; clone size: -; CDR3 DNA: TGCGCCAGCTGCTCGGGCGGGGGCGGGGCCTACCACGAGCAGTACTTC; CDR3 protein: CASCSGGGGAYHEQYF
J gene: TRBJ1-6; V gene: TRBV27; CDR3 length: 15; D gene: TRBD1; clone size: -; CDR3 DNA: TGTGCCAGCAGTTTATGGGGCAGGGGGATCTCACCCCTCCACTTT; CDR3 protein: CASSLWGRGISPLHF
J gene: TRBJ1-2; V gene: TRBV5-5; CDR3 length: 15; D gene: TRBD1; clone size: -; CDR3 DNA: TGTGCCAGCAGCTTGGGGACAGGGGAAGGGTATGGCTACACCTTC; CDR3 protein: CASSLGTGEGYGYTF
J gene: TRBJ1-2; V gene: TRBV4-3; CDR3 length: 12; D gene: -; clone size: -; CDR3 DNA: TGCGCCAGCACAGCGGGGAGCTATGGCTACACCTTC; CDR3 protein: CASTAGSYGYTF
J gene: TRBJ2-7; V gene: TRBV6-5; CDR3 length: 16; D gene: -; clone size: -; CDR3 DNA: TGTGCCAGCAGTTACTCCCTAGGTGGAAACTCCTACGAGCAGTACTTC; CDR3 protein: CASSYSLGGNSYEQYF
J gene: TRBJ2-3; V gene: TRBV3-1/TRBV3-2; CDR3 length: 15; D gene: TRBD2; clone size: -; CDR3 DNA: TGTGCCAGCAGCCCCTCGGGAGGGGGCACAGATACGCAGTATTTT; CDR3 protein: CASSPSGGGTDTQYF
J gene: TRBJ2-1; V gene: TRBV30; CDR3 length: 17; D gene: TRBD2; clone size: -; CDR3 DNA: TGTGCCTGGAGTCGTCGGGAGGACTGGGGGTCTTACAATGAGCAGTTCTTC; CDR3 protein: CAWSRREDWGSYNEQFF
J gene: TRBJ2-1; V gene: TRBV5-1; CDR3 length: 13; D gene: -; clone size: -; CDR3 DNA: TGCGCCAGCAGTTCGGACAGTCTGAGGGGGCAGTTCTTC; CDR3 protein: CASSSDSLRGQFF
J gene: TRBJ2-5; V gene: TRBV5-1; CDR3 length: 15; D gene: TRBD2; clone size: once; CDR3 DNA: TGCGCCAGCACTTGGACTAGCGGGGCTCAAGAGACCCAGTACTTC; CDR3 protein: CASTWTSGAQETQYF
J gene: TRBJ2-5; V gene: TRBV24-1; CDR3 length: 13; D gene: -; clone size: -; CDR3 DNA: TGTGCCACCTCTGGACTGTACCAAGAGACCCAGTACTTC; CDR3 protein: CATSGLYQETQYF
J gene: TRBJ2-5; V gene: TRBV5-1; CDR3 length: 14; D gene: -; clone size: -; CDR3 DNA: TGCGCCAGCAGCTTGGGACAGGTTCAAGAGACCCAGTACTTC; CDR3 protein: CASSLGQVQETQYF
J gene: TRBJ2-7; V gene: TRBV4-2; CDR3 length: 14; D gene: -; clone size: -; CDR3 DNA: TGTGCCAGCAGCCAAGAACGAGGCAGCTACGAGCAGTACTTC; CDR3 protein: CASSQERGSYEQYF
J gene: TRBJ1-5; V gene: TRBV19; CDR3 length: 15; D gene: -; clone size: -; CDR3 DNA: TGTGCCAGTAGTCTCGGTAGGACAGTCAATCAGCCCCAGCATTTT; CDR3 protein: CASSLGRTVNQPQHF
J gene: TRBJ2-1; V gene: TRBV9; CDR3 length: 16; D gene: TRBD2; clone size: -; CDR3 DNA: TGTGCCAGCAGCCCGATGGGCGGGAGCTCCTACAATGAGCAGTTCTTC; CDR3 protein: CASSPMGGSSYNEQFF
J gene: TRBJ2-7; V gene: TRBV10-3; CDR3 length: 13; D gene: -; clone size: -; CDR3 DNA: TGTGCCATCAGAACGGACAAATCCTACGAGCAGTACTTC; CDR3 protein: CAIRTDKSYEQYF
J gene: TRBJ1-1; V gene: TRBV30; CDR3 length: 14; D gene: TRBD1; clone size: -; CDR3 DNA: TGTGCCTGGAGTGTCGGACAGGAGAACACTGAAGCTTTCTTT; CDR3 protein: CAWSVGQENTEAFF
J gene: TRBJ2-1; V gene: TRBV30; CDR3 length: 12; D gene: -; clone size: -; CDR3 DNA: TGTGCCTGGAGTAAATTTGAGGGTGAGCAGTTCTTC; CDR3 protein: CAWSKFEGEQFF
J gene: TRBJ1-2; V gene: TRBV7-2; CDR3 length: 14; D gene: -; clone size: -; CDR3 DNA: TGTGCCAGCAGCCTAGCCTGGACAGAGCATGGCTACACCTTC; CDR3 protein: CASSLAWTEHGYTF
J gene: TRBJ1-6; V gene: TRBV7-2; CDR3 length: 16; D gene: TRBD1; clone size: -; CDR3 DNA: TGTGCCAGCAGCGTCCGACAGGGGAGGATAGTTTCACCCCTCCACTTT; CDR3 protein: CASSVRQGRIVSPLHF
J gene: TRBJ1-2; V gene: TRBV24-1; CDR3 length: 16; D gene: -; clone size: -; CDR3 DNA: TGTGCCACCAGTGATATGGGGCAGGCGTCTAACTATGGCTACACCTTC; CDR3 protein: CATSDMGQASNYGYTF
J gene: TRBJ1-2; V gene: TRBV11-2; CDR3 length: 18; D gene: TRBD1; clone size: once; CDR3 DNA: TGTGCCAGCAGCTCTACTTACCTCCGGGACAGGGGGACATATGGCTACACCTTC; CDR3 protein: CASSSTYLRDRGTYGYTF
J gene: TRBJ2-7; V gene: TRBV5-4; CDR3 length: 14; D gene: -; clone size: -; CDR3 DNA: TGTGCCAGCAGCTTTTGGACTACCGGGGCCGAGCAGTACTTC; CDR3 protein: CASSFWTTGAEQYF
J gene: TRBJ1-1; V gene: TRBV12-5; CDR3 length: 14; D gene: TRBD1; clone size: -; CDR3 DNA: TGTGCTAGTGGTTTGGGGACCAGGGGGAGCGAAGCTTTCTTT; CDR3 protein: CASGLGTRGSEAFF
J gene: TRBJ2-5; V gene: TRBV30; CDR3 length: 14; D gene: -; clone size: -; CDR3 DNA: TGTGCCTGGAGTGTACGACAGTTGGCGGAGACCCAGTACTTC; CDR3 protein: CAWSVRQLAETQYF
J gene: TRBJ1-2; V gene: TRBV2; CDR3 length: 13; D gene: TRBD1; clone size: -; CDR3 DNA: TGTGCCAGCAGTGAAGCGGAGACAGGGCCCTACACCTTC; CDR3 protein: CASSEAETGPYTF
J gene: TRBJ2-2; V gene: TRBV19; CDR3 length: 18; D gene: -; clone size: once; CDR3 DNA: TGTGCCAGTAGTATCACAGGAATCAACCCGAGTGACACCGGGGAGCTGTTTTTT; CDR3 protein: CASSITGINPSDTGELFF
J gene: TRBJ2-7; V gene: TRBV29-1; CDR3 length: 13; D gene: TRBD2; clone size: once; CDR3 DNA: TGCAGCGCCGGACTAGCGGGAGTCTACGAGCAGTACTTC; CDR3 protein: CSAGLAGVYEQYF
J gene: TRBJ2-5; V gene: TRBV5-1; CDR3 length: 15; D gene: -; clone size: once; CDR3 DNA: TGCGCCAGCAGCCTCCAGGCCGGCTCCCAAGAGACCCAGTACTTC; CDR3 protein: CASSLQAGSQETQYF
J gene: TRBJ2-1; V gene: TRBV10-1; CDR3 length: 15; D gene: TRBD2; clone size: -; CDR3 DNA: TGCGCCAGCAGCCAGGGACTAGGGGCGAACAATGAGCAGTTCTTC; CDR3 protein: CASSQGLGANNEQFF
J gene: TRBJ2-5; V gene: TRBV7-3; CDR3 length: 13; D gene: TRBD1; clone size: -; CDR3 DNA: TGTGCCAGCAGCACGGACAGGGCGGAGACCCAGTACTTC; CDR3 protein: CASSTDRAETQYF
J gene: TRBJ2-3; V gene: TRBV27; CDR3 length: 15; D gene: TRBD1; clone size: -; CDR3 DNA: TGTGCCAGCAGATACAGGGGGCCCTCGGGGGATACGCAGTATTTT; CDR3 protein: CASRYRGPSGDTQYF
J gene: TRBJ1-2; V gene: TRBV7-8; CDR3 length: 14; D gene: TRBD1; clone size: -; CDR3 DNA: TGTGCCAGCAGCCAAAGTCGGCAGGGGGCCCTCTACACCTTC; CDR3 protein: CASSQSRQGALYTF
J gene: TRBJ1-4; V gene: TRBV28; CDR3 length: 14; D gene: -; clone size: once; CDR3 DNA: TGTGCCAGCAGTTTGGGGGAGGACTATGAAAAACTGTTTTTT; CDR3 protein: CASSLGEDYEKLFF
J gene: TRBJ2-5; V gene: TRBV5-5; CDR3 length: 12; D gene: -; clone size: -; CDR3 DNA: TGTGCCAGCAGCTTCCGCGAAGAGACCCAGTACTTC; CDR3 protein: CASSFREETQYF
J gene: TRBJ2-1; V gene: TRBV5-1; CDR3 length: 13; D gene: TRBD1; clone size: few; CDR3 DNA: TGCGCCAGCAGCTCGGGACAGTACAATGAGCAGTTCTTC; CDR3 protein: CASSSGQYNEQFF
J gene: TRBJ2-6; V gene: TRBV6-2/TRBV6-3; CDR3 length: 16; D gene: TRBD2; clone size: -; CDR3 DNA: TGTGCCAGCAGTGGACTAGCGGGATGGTTAGCCAACGTCCTGACTTTC; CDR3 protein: CASSGLAGWLANVLTF
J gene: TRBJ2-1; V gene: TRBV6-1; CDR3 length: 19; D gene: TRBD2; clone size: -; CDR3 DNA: TGTGCCAGCAGTGAAGCGCGGGCGGGTTCTAGCGGGAGTTCCAATGAGCAGTTCTTC; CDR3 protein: CASSEARAGSSGSSNEQFF
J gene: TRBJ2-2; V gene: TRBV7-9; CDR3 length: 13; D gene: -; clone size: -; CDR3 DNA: TGTGCCAGCAGCTTTCTAGTCCCCGGGGAGCTGTTTTTT; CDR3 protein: CASSFLVPGELFF
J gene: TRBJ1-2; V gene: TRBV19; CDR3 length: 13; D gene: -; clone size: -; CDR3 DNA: TGTGCCAGTAGTACGGGATTTAACTATGGCTACACCTTC; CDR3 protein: CASSTGFNYGYTF
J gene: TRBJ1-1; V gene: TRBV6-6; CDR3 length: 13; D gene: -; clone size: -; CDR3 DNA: TGTGCCAGCTGCAACACCCGCGGCACTGAAGCTTTCTTT; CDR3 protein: CASCNTRGTEAFF
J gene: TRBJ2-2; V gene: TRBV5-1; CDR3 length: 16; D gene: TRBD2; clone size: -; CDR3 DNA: TGCGCCAGCAGTAAGGGACTAGCGGGGAACACCGGGGAGCTGTTTTTT; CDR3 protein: CASSKGLAGNTGELFF
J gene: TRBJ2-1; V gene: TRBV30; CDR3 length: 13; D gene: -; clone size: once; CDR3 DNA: TGTGCCTGGAATCGGAAGGGGGACAATGAGCAGTTCTTC; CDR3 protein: CAWNRKGDNEQFF
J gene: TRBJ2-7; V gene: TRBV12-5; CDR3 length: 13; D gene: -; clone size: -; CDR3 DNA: TGTGCTAGTGGTTTGGACAGTACCTACGAGCAGTACTTC; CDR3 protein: CASGLDSTYEQYF
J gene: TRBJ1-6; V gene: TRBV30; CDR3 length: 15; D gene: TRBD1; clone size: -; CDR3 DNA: TGTGCCTGGAGGACCCAGACAGGGGATAATTCACCCCTCCACTTT; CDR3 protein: CAWRTQTGDNSPLHF
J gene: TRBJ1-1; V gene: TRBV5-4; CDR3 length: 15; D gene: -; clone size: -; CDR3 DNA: TGTGCCAGCAGCCCCGGGGGGGCGCTAGCCACTGAAGCTTTCTTT; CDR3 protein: CASSPGGALATEAFF
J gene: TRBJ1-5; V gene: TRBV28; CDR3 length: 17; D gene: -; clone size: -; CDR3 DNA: TGTGCCAGCAGTTTAGAACAGGGAAGGGATTACGGTCAGCCCCAGCATTTT; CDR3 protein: CASSLEQGRDYGQPQHF
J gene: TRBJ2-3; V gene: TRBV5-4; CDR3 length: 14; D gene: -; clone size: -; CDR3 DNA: TGTGCCAGCAGCTGGGACTCCGCACAAGATACGCAGTATTTT; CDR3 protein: CASSWDSAQDTQYF
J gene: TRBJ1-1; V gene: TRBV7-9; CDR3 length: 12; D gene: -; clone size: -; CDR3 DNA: TGTGCCAGCAGCTTAGAGAGCACTGAAGCTTTCTTT; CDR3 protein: CASSLESTEAFF
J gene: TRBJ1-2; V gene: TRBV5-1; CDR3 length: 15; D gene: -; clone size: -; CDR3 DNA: TGCGCCAGCACCCAAATCCCAGGTGATAACTATGGCTACACCTTC; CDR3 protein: CASTQIPGDNYGYTF
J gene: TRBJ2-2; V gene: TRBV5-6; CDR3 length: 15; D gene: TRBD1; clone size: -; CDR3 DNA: TGTGCCAGCAGCTTCGGGACAGGGCGGGCCGGGGAGCTGTTTTTT; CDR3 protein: CASSFGTGRAGELFF